The clone carrying this TCR beta chain was detected only once. This specimen belongs to a study of blood T cell repertoires in COVID-19. Method: immunoSEQ multiplex PCR; TCRdb's copy keeps in-frame clones and lacks some. The sample lists 150,000 or so clones; 75% to 90% were seen once. This CDR3 has 15 amino acids. The V gene is TRBV21-1, the J gene TRBJ2-3; the D segment call TRBD1 is taken from the table without a DNA check. TRBV21-1 is a pseudogene locus. This TCR was sampled from a woman in her 40s who had been exposed to COVID-19. The source material was PBMCs or T cells enriched from blood (not recorded which). This CDR3 is CASSTNRGYTDTQYF. CDR3 DNA sequence: TGTGCCAGCAGCACAAACAGGGGATACACAGATACGCAGTATTTT.